This TCR beta chain was identified during a study of blood T cell repertoires in COVID-19 (dated by TCRdb to about 2020). About the full investigation: Samples from collaborators originated in the United States, Italy and Spain and spanned both the acute and convalescent phases of COVID-19. The prospective study material was composed of cDNA or gDNA derived from T cells, B-cell-depleted T cells, or PBMCs. Deeply sampled blood TCRbeta repertoires from subjects exposed to, actively infected with, or recovered from COVID-19 were included in the dataset. The repertoires were released in a freely available public database intended as a resource for research on the immune response to SARS-CoV-2. The samples were drawn from the first 160 participants of the ongoing ImmuneRACE study and from 1,254 subjects provided by 6 global collaborators. Nearly every sample came with metadata listing a de-identified subject ID, COVID-19 status, age in years and sex. Where available, HLA class I and class II types were taken from metadata supplied by the sample provider and were not determined by assay-based typing.

At one collaborating source in Seattle, patients were enrolled during active infection and were followed longitudinally through the course of disease. Each collaborating institution followed its own protocols to collect whole blood in K2EDTA tubes. For TCRbeta analysis, collaborators shipped samples in one of three forms: frozen whole blood, isolated PBMCs, or DNA extracted from either of those sample types. CDR1 and CDR2, per the germline V gene, are SGHRS and YFSETQ. CDR3 length: 13 amino acids, cysteine to phenylalanine. The sequence is cut down to CDR3 DNA, 39 bases in frame from base 1. V loses 4 bases of germline sequence and J loses 6 bases, and the interval between the two ends is 14 bases. What the research found in general, with its limitations: The quantity of clinical and demographic metadata differed by source and by participant and was supplied without curation.

TCRbeta CDR3 regions were amplified from genomic DNA using the immunoSEQ Assay, a bias-controlled multiplex PCR. Per the authors' processing: The number of nucleated cells in each sample was estimated by amplification of reference gene primers within the assay. Sequence reads were collapsed and filtered to measure the absolute abundance of every unique TCRbeta CDR3 rearrangement. For each sample, productive Simpson clonality was calculated as the square root of Simpson's diversity index over productive rearrangements. Not all clones reach the TCRdb copy of this immuneACCESS table, which keeps in-frame sequences only. Checked studies attribute under half of the gap to unresolved V genes and leave the rest unexplained. Clone size and V and J calls were adopted from that table, with D and trimming inferred from the DNA. This sample lists 350,000 to 450,000 clones; roughly 86% were detected once. The top ten clones comprise 2.3% of the sample.

As concerns this clone: Its recognized antigen is unknown. Base qualities were left out, and no much larger clone turns up one base away.

Sequencing was done on a sample of peripheral blood. This receptor was identified in a woman aged 60-75 years with COVID-19, enrolled during active disease. The V and J genes are TRBV5-1 and TRBJ2-7; the D gene assignment is ambiguous. The DNA is TGCGCCAGCAGCCTGGTGGGCAAGTTCGAGCAGTACTTC. This translates into CASSLVGKFEQYF.